The text below deals with one TCR beta chain. Its specificity is unknown. A read error is likely here: a far larger clone is one base away. This sample includes further DNA sequences coding for the same CDR3. The sample is drawn from a study of shared clonotypes between healthy human individuals. Unsorted PBMCs provided DNA that was sequenced on ten immunoSEQ deep assay plates. Assay: immunoSEQ multiplex PCR; the TCRdb copy retains only in-frame clones and omits some. This table has approximately 470,000 clones, around 85% appearing once. Notes on the study in general: Measured sharing among donors was expected to vary with sequencing depth.

The CDR3 loop spans 12 amino acids. V lost 4 bases and J lost 1, with 5 bases in between. From germline, CDR1 is LNHDA and CDR2 SQIVND (reference sequence). Sequenced sample: PBMCs. V gene TRBV19 combines with J gene TRBJ2-7, with D unresolved. This TCR was sampled from a woman aged 40 to 55 in good health. Some clones in this sample may be carry-over from other donors' samples. The CDR3 region has the DNA TGTGCCAGTAGTACTGGATCCTACGAGCAGTACTTC. Its translation is CASSTGSYEQYF.